These 5 T cell receptor beta chains came from one sample sequenced in a study of monozygotic twins with inflammatory bowel disease. TCRdb reworked the 5' RACE reads into one entry per CDR3 protein, no DNA. Recorded for this sample: tens of thousands of distinct CDR3 sequences. Sequenced: blood. The receptor source for this set is a human donor with ulcerative colitis or Crohn's disease, or a healthy co-twin of an affected twin (not recorded which).

V usage is TRBV5-1 and J usage is TRBJ2-1; TCRdb picks TRBD2, but there is no DNA to check that call. Looked up from germline, CDR1 is SGHRS and CDR2 is YFSETQ. The CDR3 is 17 residues long. CDR3 sequence reads: CASSPPGLAAPTHEQFF.

The chain is built from TRBV12-3 or TRBV12-4 and TRBJ2-1; TCRdb returns TRBD2, unconfirmable since there is no DNA. This CDR3 has 15 amino acids. The CDR3 sequence: CASRDLAGSYNEQFF.

This chain's CDR3 is CASSFLGGGRGTDTQYF. The chain has TRBV7-2 and TRBJ2-3; without DNA, the TCRdb call of TRBD2 cannot be checked. The germline gives CDR1 SGHTA, CDR2 FQGNSA. This CDR3 comprises 17 residues. The whole variable domain, filled in from reference TRBV7-2 and TRBJ2-3, reads GAGVSQSPSNKVTEKGKDVELRCDPISGHTALYWYRQSLGQGLEFLIYFQGNSAPDKSGLPSDRFSAERTGGSVSTLTIQRTQQEDSAVYLCASSFLGGGRGTDTQYFGPGTRLTVL.

This chain links TRBV5-6 with TRBJ1-5; the TRBD1 assignment by TCRdb is unverifiable without DNA. The CDR3 covers 16 residues. In germline, CDR1 is SGHDT, CDR2 YYEEEE. The CDR3 sequence is CASSLGGPGANQPQHF.

The rearrangement uses TRBV19 and TRBJ1-1. Germline lookup yields CDR1 LNHDA and CDR2 SQIVND (reference sequence). The CDR3 length is 15 residues. The CDR3: CASRPGGGRGTEAFF.